These T cell receptor beta chains were read from a single sample in a study of blood T cells in healthy people across ages. TCRdb re-derived calls from the 5' RACE reads in MiXCR, one entry per CDR3 protein. The table lists some 890,000 distinct CDR3 sequences, almost 30% of them singletons, with about a tenth in the top ten. The same data also contributed to another study, on T cells of mothers and their children.

Sample: blood. Receptors originate from a woman in her 40s in good health. The CDR3 runs from the conserved cysteine through the conserved F or W. Each record gives: D gene, V gene, clone size, J gene, CDR3 protein, CDR3 DNA. The D gene is left open where the match is weak. The size field is filled for only some rows; it gives once, few, many or a size class.

TRBD1,TRBV29-1,NA,TRBJ2-5,CSVPRIQGVETQYF,TGCAGCGTCCCGAGGATACAGGGGGTAGAGACCCAGTACTTC
NA,TRBV7-6,many,TRBJ2-5,CASSPVFPGQETQYF,TGTGCCAGCAGCCCCGTCTTCCCAGGGCAAGAGACCCAGTACTTC
NA,TRBV5-1,few,TRBJ2-3,CASGGFRERADTQYF,TGCGCCAGCGGGGGATTCAGGGAAAGAGCAGATACGCAGTATTTT
NA,TRBV27,NA,TRBJ1-6,CASSIQAVYNSPLHF,TGTGCCAGCAGTATCCAGGCTGTTTATAATTCACCCCTCCACTTT
NA,TRBV10-3,NA,TRBJ1-5,CAISGVGPQPQHF,TGTGCCATCAGTGGAGTAGGGCCTCAGCCCCAGCATTTT
NA,TRBV27,few,TRBJ1-2,CASSLAGWGYGYTF,TGTGCCAGCAGTTTAGCAGGGTGGGGCTATGGCTACACCTTC
NA,TRBV29-1,many,TRBJ2-7,CSVIWATYEQYF,TGCAGCGTTATTTGGGCGACCTACGAGCAGTACTTC
TRBD2,TRBV27,once,TRBJ2-1,CASSLSAGGISYNEQFF,TGTGCCAGCAGTTTGTCCGCGGGAGGCATCTCCTACAATGAGCAGTTCTTC
TRBD1,TRBV20-1,NA,TRBJ1-6,CSVRQGGSVNSPLHF,TGCAGTGTTCGGCAGGGGGGAAGCGTCAATTCACCCCTCCACTTT
NA,TRBV24-1,NA,TRBJ2-5,CATSDLTKETQYF,TGTGCCACCAGTGATTTAACAAAAGAGACCCAGTACTTC
TRBD1,TRBV9,NA,TRBJ1-5,CASSRDSRVNQPQHF,TGTGCCAGCAGCCGGGACAGCCGTGTCAATCAGCCCCAGCATTTT
NA,TRBV27,few,TRBJ2-7,CASRIRTESYEQYF,TGTGCCAGCAGAATTCGGACAGAAAGCTACGAGCAGTACTTC
NA,TRBV2,many,TRBJ2-5,CASSVEVQETQYF,TGTGCCAGCAGTGTTGAGGTCCAAGAGACCCAGTACTTC
TRBD1,TRBV7-2,once,TRBJ1-1,CAGSSGTANTEAFF,TGTGCCGGCAGCTCGGGGACAGCTAACACTGAAGCTTTCTTT
NA,TRBV12-3/TRBV12-4,few,TRBJ1-5,CASSLRGPGYRSNQPQHF,TGTGCCAGCAGTCTAAGGGGCCCAGGCTACCGTAGCAATCAGCCCCAGCATTTT
NA,TRBV29-1,many,TRBJ2-1,CSAIGRLEQFF,TGCAGCGCCATTGGAAGGCTCGAGCAGTTCTTC
TRBD1,TRBV28,NA,TRBJ1-2,CASSFPGTGTANYGYTF,TGTGCCAGCAGTTTTCCCGGGACAGGGACCGCTAACTATGGCTACACCTTC
NA,TRBV20-1,few,TRBJ2-5,CSAGGTVQETQYF,TGCAGTGCTGGCGGGACAGTACAAGAGACCCAGTACTTC
NA,TRBV20-1,NA,TRBJ1-1,CSAQGVMNTEAFF,TGCAGTGCCCAAGGAGTGATGAACACTGAAGCTTTCTTT
TRBD1,TRBV7-9,many,TRBJ2-1,CASSQRQGMDEQFF,TGTGCCAGCAGCCAACGACAGGGTATGGATGAGCAGTTCTTC
NA,TRBV3-1,NA,TRBJ2-5,CASSQSPGRRETQYF,TGTGCCAGCAGCCAATCTCCGGGGCGGCGAGAGACCCAGTACTTC
TRBD1,TRBV6-1,once,TRBJ1-2,CASSEAPGQAYGYTF,TGTGCCAGCAGTGAAGCGCCCGGACAGGCCTATGGCTACACCTTC
NA,TRBV29-1,few,TRBJ1-2,CSVMTGTYGYTF,TGCAGCGTGATGACAGGAACATATGGCTACACCTTC
NA,TRBV7-2,NA,TRBJ1-2,CASSLLAHADYGYTF,TGTGCCAGCAGCTTATTGGCCCACGCAGACTATGGCTACACCTTC
TRBD2,TRBV20-1,NA,TRBJ2-3,CSALGLAGGQDTQYF,TGCAGTGCGTTGGGACTAGCGGGGGGGCAGGATACGCAGTATTTT
TRBD1,TRBV28,NA,TRBJ1-5,CARSFPGTGDQPQHF,TGTGCCCGCAGCTTCCCCGGGACAGGGGATCAGCCCCAGCATTTT